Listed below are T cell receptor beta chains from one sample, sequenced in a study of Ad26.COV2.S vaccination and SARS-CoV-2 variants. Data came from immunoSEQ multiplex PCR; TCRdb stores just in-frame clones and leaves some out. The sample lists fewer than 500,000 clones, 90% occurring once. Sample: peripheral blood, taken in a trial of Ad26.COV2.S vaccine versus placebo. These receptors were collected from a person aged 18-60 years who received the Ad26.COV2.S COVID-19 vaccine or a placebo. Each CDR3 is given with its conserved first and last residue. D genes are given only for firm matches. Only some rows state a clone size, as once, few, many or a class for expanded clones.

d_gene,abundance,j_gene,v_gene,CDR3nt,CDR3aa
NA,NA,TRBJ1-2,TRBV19,TGTGCCAGTAGGACCGGGAACTTGGGCAGTATATATGGCTACACCTTC,CASRTGNLGSIYGYTF
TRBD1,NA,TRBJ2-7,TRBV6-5,TGTGCCAGCAGCCGGACAGGGCTTGAGCAGTACTTC,CASSRTGLEQYF
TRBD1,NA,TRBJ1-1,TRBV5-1,TGCGCCAGCAGCTTTAACAGGGGTGCTGAAGCTTTCTTT,CASSFNRGAEAFF
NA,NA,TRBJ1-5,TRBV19,TGTGCCAGTACAGAAGCAGGGGTAAACTATCAGCCCCAGCATTTT,CASTEAGVNYQPQHF
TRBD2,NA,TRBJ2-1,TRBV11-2,TGTGCCAGCAGCTTAGTGCCCGGTAGCGGGAGATACAATGAGCAGTTCTTC,CASSLVPGSGRYNEQFF
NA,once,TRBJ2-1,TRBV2,TGTGCCAGCAGTGACTTATGGGGGGCCTCCTACAATGAGCAGTTCTTC,CASSDLWGASYNEQFF
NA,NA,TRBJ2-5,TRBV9,TGTGCCAGCAGCGTAGCGGGGAGTCAGCTTGGAGAGACCCAGTACTTC,CASSVAGSQLGETQYF
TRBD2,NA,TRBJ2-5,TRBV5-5,TGTGCCAGCAGCTTGGCGGGTAGGGACGGGGGGAGCCAAGAGACCCAGTACTTC,CASSLAGRDGGSQETQYF
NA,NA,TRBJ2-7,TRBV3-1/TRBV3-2,TGTGCCAGCAGCCAAGTCCCCGGGAGCCAGTACTTC,CASSQVPGSQYF
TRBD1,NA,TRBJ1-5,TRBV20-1,TGCAGTGCTAGTTACGCGGGACAGAACAATCAGCCCCAGCATTTT,CSASYAGQNNQPQHF
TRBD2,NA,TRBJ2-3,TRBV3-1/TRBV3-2,TGTGCCAGCAGCCCGACTAGCGGGGACACAGATACGCAGTATTTT,CASSPTSGDTDTQYF
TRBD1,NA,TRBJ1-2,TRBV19,TGTGCCACCGAAGGGACAGGGGGCGGTGGCTACACCTTC,CATEGTGGGGYTF
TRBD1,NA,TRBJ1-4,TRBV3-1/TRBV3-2,TGTGCCAGCAGCCCTCGGGGACAGACCATATTAATGTTTTTT,CASSPRGQTILMFF
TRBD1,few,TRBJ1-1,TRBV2,TGTGCCAGCTATAGACAGGGATTGAACACTGAAGCTTTCTTT,CASYRQGLNTEAFF
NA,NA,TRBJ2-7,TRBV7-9,TGTGCCAGCAGCTTCGGGGGACTCTACGAGCAGTACTTC,CASSFGGLYEQYF
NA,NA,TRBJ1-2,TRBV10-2,TGCGCCAGCAGTGATGGACATAAAGGGCCTGGCTACACCTTC,CASSDGHKGPGYTF
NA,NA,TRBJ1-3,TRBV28,TGTGCCAGCAGTTTAATAGGAAACACCATATATTTT,CASSLIGNTIYF
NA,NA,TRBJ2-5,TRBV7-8,TGTGCCAGCAGCTATTCTAGCCAAGAGACCCAGTACTTC,CASSYSSQETQYF
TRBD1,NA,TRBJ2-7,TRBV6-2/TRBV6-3,TGTGCCAGCAGTACTCGACAGGGTTCGCCCTCCTACGAGCAGTACTTC,CASSTRQGSPSYEQYF
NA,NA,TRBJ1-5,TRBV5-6,TGTGCCAGCAGCTTGGGGGGCCGATTTAGCAATCAGCCCCAGCATTTT,CASSLGGRFSNQPQHF
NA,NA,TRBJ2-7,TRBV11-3,TGTGCCAGCAGTATGTGGGCGAGCGACGAGCAGTACTTC,CASSMWASDEQYF
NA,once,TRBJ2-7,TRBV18,TGTGCCAGCTCACCTGTGGCAGACTCCTACGAGCAGTACTTC,CASSPVADSYEQYF
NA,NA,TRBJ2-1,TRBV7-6,TGTGCCAGCAGCAACAAACCTGAGGCTGAGCAGTTCTTC,CASSNKPEAEQFF
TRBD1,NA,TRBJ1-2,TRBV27,TGTGCCAGCAGTACCGGGACAGGGGGTAGGGGTGGCTACACCTTC,CASSTGTGGRGGYTF
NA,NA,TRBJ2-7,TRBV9,TGTGCCAGCAGCCAGGGCTACGAGCAGTACTTC,CASSQGYEQYF
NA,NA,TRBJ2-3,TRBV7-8,TGTGCCAGCAGTTACGCGGTTACAGATACGCAGTATTTT,CASSYAVTDTQYF
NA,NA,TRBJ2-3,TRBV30,TGTGCCTGGAGTTCGCGGAGGGCCTCAGATACGCAGTATTTT,CAWSSRRASDTQYF
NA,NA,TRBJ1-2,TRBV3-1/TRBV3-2,TGTGCCAGCAGCCAGGTCTCCGAGCAGAACAACTATGGCTACACCTTC,CASSQVSEQNNYGYTF
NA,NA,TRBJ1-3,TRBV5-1,TGCGCCAGCAGCTTGACACCGAACTCTGGAAACACCATATATTTT,CASSLTPNSGNTIYF
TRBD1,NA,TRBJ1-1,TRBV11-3,TGTGCCAGCAGCTTTACAGGGGAAGGAACTGAAGCTTTCTTT,CASSFTGEGTEAFF
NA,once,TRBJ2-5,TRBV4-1,TGCGCCAGCAGCCAGGGGGCGGTAGAGACCCAGTACTTC,CASSQGAVETQYF
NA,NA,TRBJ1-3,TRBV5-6,TGTGCCAGCAGCCCCTGGGGGGGGCGGACTGGAAACACCATATATTTT,CASSPWGGRTGNTIYF
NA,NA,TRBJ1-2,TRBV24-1,TGTGCCACCAGTGACGCCAGAGACTTCGGGTATGGCTACACCTTC,CATSDARDFGYGYTF
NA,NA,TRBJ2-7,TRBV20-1,TGCAGTGCTAGATTGGGAGACCGTCAGTACTTC,CSARLGDRQYF
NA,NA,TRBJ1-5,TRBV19,TGTGCCAGTAGTATGATCGGGATACCCCAGCATTTT,CASSMIGIPQHF
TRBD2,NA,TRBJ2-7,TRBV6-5,TGTGCCAGCAGACCCAGGGAGGGGTACGAGCAGTACTTC,CASRPREGYEQYF
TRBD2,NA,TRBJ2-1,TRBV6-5,TGTGCCAGCAGTTACGGACTAGCGAATGAGCAGTTCTTC,CASSYGLANEQFF
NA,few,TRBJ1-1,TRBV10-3,TGTGCCATCAGTACCATGAACACTGAAGCTTTCTTT,CAISTMNTEAFF
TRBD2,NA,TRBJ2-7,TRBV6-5,TGTGCCAGCAGTCGTAGCGGGGCAACCTACGAGCAGTACTTC,CASSRSGATYEQYF
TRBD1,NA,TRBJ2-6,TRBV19,TGTGCCAGTAGACAGTGGACAGGGGCTGGGGCCAACGTCCTGACTTTC,CASRQWTGAGANVLTF
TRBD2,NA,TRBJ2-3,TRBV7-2,TGTGCCAGCAGCCCGGGGGGCGGCGGGAGGACAGATACGCAGTATTTT,CASSPGGGGRTDTQYF
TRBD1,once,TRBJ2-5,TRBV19,TGTGCCAGTAGTAAGGGCCACGGACAGGGGGCTAGGGAGACCCAGTACTTC,CASSKGHGQGARETQYF
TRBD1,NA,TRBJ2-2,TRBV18,TGTGCCAGCTCACCACCACAGGGGCCCTACACCGGGGAGCTGTTTTTT,CASSPPQGPYTGELFF
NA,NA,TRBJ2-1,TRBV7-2,TGTGCCAGCAGCTTCTTTGTAGCGAGAAGAAACAATGAGCAGTTCTTC,CASSFFVARRNNEQFF
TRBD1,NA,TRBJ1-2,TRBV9,TGTGCCAGCAGCCTCCGACAGGGCCAGTACACCTTC,CASSLRQGQYTF